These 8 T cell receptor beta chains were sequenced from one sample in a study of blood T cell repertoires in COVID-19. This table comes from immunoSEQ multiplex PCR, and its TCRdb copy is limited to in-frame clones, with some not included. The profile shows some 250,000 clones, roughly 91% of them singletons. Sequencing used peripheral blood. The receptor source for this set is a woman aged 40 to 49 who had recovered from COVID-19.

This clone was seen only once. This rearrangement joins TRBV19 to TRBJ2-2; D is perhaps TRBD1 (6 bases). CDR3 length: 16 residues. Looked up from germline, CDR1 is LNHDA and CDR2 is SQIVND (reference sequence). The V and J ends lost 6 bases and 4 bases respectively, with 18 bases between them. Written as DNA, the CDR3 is TGTGCCAGTAGGGAGGACTGGCAGGGGCGCACCGGGGAGCTGTTTTTT. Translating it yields CASREDWQGRTGELFF.

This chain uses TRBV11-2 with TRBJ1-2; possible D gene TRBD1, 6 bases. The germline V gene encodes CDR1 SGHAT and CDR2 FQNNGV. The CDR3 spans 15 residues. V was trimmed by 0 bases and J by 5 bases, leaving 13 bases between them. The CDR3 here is CASSLDGRGAYGYTF. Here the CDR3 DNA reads TGTGCCAGCAGCTTAGATGGGAGGGGGGCGTATGGCTACACCTTC. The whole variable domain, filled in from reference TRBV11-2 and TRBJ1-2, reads EAGVAQSPRYKIIEKRQSVAFWCNPISGHATLYWYQQILGQGPKLLIQFQNNGVVDDSQLPKDRFSAERLKGVDSTLKIQPAKLEDSAVYLCASSLDGRGAYGYTFGSGTRLTVV.

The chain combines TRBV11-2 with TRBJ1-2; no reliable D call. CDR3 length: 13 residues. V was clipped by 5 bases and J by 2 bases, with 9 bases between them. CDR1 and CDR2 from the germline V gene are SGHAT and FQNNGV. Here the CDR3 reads CASSRGSNYGYTF. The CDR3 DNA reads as TGTGCCAGCAGCCGCGGAAGCAACTATGGCTACACCTTC.

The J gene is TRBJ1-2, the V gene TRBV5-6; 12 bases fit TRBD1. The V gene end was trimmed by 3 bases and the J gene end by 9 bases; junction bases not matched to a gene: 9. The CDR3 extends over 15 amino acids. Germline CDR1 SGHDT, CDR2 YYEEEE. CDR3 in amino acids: CASSSRGQGAFSYTF. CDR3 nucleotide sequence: TGTGCCAGCAGCTCTCGGGGACAGGGGGCGTTTAGCTACACCTTC.

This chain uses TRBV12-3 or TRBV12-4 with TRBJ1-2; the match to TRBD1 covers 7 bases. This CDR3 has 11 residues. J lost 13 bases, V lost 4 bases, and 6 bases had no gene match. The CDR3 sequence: CASSWRGRCTF. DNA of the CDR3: TGTGCCAGCAGTTGGAGGGGGCGCTGCACCTTC.

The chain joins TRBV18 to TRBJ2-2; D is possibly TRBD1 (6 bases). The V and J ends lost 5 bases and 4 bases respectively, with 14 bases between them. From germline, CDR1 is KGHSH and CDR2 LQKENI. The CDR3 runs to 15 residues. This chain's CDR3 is CASSGDIPPTGELFF. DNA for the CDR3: TGTGCCAGCTCAGGGGACATCCCTCCCACCGGGGAGCTGTTTTTT.

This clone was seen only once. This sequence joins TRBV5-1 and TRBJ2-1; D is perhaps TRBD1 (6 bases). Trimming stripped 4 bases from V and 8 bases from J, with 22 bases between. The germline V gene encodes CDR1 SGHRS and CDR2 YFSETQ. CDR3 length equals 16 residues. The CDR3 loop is CASSHVLGGVGYEQFF. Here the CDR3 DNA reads TGCGCCAGCAGCCACGTACTTGGGGGCGTAGGGTATGAGCAGTTCTTC.

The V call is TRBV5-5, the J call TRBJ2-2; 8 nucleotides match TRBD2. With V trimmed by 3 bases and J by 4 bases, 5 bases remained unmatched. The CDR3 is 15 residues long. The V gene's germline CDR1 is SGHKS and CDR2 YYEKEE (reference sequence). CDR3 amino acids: CASSWGGGTTGELFF. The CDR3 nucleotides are TGTGCCAGCAGCTGGGGCGGGGGGACCACCGGGGAGCTGTTTTTT.